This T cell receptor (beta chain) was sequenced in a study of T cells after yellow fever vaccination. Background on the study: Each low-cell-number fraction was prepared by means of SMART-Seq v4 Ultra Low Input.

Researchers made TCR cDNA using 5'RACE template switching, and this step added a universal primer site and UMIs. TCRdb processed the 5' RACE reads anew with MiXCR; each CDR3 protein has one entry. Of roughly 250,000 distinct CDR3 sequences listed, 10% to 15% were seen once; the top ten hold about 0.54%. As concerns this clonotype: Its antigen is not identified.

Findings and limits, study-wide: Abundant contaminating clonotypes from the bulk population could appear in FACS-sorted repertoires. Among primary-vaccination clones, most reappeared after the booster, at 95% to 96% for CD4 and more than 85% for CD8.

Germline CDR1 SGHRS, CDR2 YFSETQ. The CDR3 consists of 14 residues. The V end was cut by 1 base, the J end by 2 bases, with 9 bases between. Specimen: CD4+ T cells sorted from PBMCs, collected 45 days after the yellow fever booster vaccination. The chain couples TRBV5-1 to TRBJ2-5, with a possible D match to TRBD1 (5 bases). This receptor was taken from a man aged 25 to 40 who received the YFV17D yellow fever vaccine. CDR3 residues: CASSLKGQQETQYF. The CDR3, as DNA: TGCGCCAGCAGCTTGAAGGGGCAGCAAGAGACCCAGTACTTC.